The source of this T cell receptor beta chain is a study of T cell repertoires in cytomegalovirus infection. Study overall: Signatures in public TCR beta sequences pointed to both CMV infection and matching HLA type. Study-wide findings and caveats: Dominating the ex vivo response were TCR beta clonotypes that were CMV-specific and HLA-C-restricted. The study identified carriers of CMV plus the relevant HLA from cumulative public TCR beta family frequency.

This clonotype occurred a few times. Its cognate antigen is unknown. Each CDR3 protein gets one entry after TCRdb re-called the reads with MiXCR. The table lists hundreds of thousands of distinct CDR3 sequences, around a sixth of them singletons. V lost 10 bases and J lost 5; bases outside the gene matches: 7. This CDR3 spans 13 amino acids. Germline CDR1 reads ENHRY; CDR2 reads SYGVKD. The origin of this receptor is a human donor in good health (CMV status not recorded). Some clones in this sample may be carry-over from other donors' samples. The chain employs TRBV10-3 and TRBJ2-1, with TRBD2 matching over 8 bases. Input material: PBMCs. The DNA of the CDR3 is TGTGCCACCGCGGGGGGCCTTAACAATGAGCAGTTCTTC. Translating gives CATAGGLNNEQFF.